This is a list of T cell receptor beta chains from one sample in a study of OX40 agonist ivuxolimab in advanced cancers. Sequenced by immunoSEQ multiplex PCR; TCRdb stores in-frame clones only, minus some. Seen here are more than 13,000 clones, over 75% observed once, and the top ten hold roughly two thirds. The sequences come from CD4+ or CD8+ T cells sorted from blood, collected in a trial of the OX40 agonist ivuxolimab. Source of these receptors: an adult with an advanced solid tumor such as melanoma, head and neck, liver or kidney cancer. CDR3s include the opening cysteine and the closing phenylalanine or tryptophan. Fields, in order: J gene, clone size, V gene, D gene, CDR3 length, CDR3 DNA, CDR3 protein. D genes are given only for firm matches. Rows may omit the clone size; those that give it use once, few, many or a size class.

TRBJ2-2 | . | TRBV9 | . | 15 | TGTGCCAGCAGCCCCCTATTAGGGAACACCGGGGAGCTGTTTTTT | CASSPLLGNTGELFF
TRBJ2-3 | . | TRBV6-5 | . | 15 | TGTGCCAGCACCACATTGGGAGTCGGTGGTCCTACGCAGTATTTT | CASTTLGVGGPTQYF
TRBJ2-5 | . | TRBV9 | . | 15 | TGTGCCAGCAGCGTAGAGGGACGGGGTCAAGAGACCCAGTACTTC | CASSVEGRGQETQYF
TRBJ1-5 | . | TRBV5-1 | . | 15 | TGCGCCAGCAGCTTGTTGCCCGGGGGGGATCAGCCCCAGCATTTT | CASSLLPGGDQPQHF
TRBJ1-6 | . | TRBV30 | TRBD1 | 14 | TGTGCCTGGGGGGCCGGCAGGGGGAAATCACCCCTCCACTTT | CAWGAGRGKSPLHF
TRBJ2-7 | . | TRBV11-3 | . | 15 | TGTGCCAGCAGCTTAGATCTGCCTACGTACTACGAGCAGTACTTC | CASSLDLPTYYEQYF
TRBJ2-1 | few | TRBV6-5 | . | 15 | TGTGCCAGCAGTTACTGGGGCACCCCCTTGGATGAGCAGTTCTTC | CASSYWGTPLDEQFF
TRBJ2-7 | . | TRBV4-3 | . | 15 | TGCGCCAGCAGCCATTCCAGATCACTAGGCGGCGAGCAGTACTTC | CASSHSRSLGGEQYF
TRBJ2-7 | once | TRBV2 | TRBD2 | 14 | TGTGCCAGCAGTGTAAGCGGGAGGGGGTACGAGCAGTACTTC | CASSVSGRGYEQYF
TRBJ1-5 | . | TRBV19 | . | 15 | TGTGCCAGTAGTTGGGCTGGGTTGGCATCTCAGCCCCAGCATTTT | CASSWAGLASQPQHF
TRBJ1-2 | . | TRBV9 | . | 16 | TGTGCCAGCAGCGGCCGGCGAGAAACTACGAACTATGGCTACACCTTC | CASSGRRETTNYGYTF
TRBJ2-7 | . | TRBV19 | TRBD1 | 13 | TGTGCCAGTAGTATTGGGACAGGGGGCGAGCAGTACTTC | CASSIGTGGEQYF
TRBJ1-3 | . | TRBV4-1 | . | 16 | TGCGCCAGCAGCCAAGACCCCGGAACCTCTGGAAACACCATATATTTT | CASSQDPGTSGNTIYF
TRBJ1-2 | . | TRBV19 | . | 13 | TGTGCCAGTAGTATAGCAGGAATCTATGGCTACACCTTC | CASSIAGIYGYTF
TRBJ2-3 | . | TRBV7-3 | TRBD2 | 17 | TGTGCCAGCAGTCCAATCGGGGGGGCCTTCGGCACAGATACGCAGTATTTT | CASSPIGGAFGTDTQYF
TRBJ2-7 | . | TRBV19 | TRBD1 | 14 | TGTGCCAGTAGTGAACAGGGACAGGGCCACGAGCAGTACTTC | CASSEQGQGHEQYF
TRBJ1-2 | . | TRBV4-2 | TRBD1 | 13 | TGTGCCAGCAGCCAGGGGACAGGAGGCGGCTACACCTTC | CASSQGTGGGYTF
TRBJ2-7 | . | TRBV11-3 | . | 11 | TGTGCCAGCAGCTTAGGGGACGAGCAGTACTTC | CASSLGDEQYF
TRBJ1-5 | . | TRBV7-7 | TRBD1 | 15 | TGTGCCAGCAGCTTAAGACAGGGTATCGATCAGCCCCAGCATTTT | CASSLRQGIDQPQHF
TRBJ2-1 | once | TRBV7-6 | TRBD2 | 15 | TGTGCCAGCAGCCTGGGGACTAGCGCAGGCAATGAGCAGTTCTTC | CASSLGTSAGNEQFF
TRBJ1-6 | . | TRBV4-1 | . | 17 | TGCGCCAGCAGCCAAGATAGGGGGAACTCCTATAATTCACCCCTCCACTTT | CASSQDRGNSYNSPLHF
TRBJ2-7 | . | TRBV5-1 | TRBD1 | 14 | TGCGCCAGCAGCTTGGAAGACAGGGCCTACGAGCAGTACTTC | CASSLEDRAYEQYF
TRBJ1-3 | . | TRBV4-3 | . | 14 | TGCGCCAGCAGCTTAGGGGGGTCTGGAAACACCATATATTTT | CASSLGGSGNTIYF
TRBJ2-3 | . | TRBV19 | . | 16 | TGTGCCAGTAGTATAGGGTTCGGGCTACGGGCAGATACGCAGTATTTT | CASSIGFGLRADTQYF
TRBJ2-7 | . | TRBV5-4 | TRBD2 | 13 | TGTGCCAGCAGCCTGAGCGGGATTTACGAGCAGTACTTC | CASSLSGIYEQYF
TRBJ2-3 | once | TRBV6-5 | TRBD1 | 16 | TGTGCCAGCAGTTACGCCGGGACAGACTCTTCAGATACGCAGTATTTT | CASSYAGTDSSDTQYF
TRBJ2-7 | . | TRBV14 | . | 12 | TGTGCCAGCAGCCAAGAAGGCTACGAGCAGTACTTC | CASSQEGYEQYF
TRBJ2-2 | . | TRBV5-5 | . | 14 | TGTGCCAGCACCATATTAGGGGACACCGGGGAGCTGTTTTTT | CASTILGDTGELFF
TRBJ1-1 | once | TRBV10-2 | TRBD1 | 14 | TGCGCCAGCAGTGAGCCGACAGGGGACACTGAAGCTTTCTTT | CASSEPTGDTEAFF
TRBJ2-2 | . | TRBV11-1 | . | 14 | TGTGCCAGCCGACAGGACACGAACACCGGGGAGCTGTTTTTT | CASRQDTNTGELFF
TRBJ2-5 | . | TRBV15 | TRBD2 | 15 | TGTGCCACCAGCAGAGATGCCGGGGGAGGGGAGACCCAGTACTTC | CATSRDAGGGETQYF
TRBJ1-2 | . | TRBV30 | . | 15 | TGTGCCTGGAATCCGGGGCAGGGAGGTATCTATGGCTACACCTTC | CAWNPGQGGIYGYTF
TRBJ2-3 | . | TRBV11-3 | TRBD2 | 13 | TGTGCCAGCAGCGTGGGGGCGGGGGGAACGCAGTATTTT | CASSVGAGGTQYF
TRBJ2-2 | . | TRBV4-1 | TRBD2 | 16 | TGCGCCAGCAGCCAGGAACCTGTAGCGGGGCCCGGGGAGCTGTTTTTT | CASSQEPVAGPGELFF
TRBJ1-2 | . | TRBV4-3 | . | 16 | TGCGCCAGCAGCCAAGATTTACAGGGATGGGATTATGGCTACACCTTC | CASSQDLQGWDYGYTF
TRBJ2-3 | . | TRBV7-3 | . | 14 | TGTGCCAGCAGCTTAGAGGTTGGCACAGATACGCAGTATTTT | CASSLEVGTDTQYF
TRBJ2-1 | . | TRBV30 | . | 14 | TGTGCCTGGAATGCGGAGAGGGCCTACAATGAGCAGTTCTTC | CAWNAERAYNEQFF
TRBJ1-2 | . | TRBV29-1 | . | 12 | TGCAGCGTTATTCAACAGATCTATGGCTACACCTTC | CSVIQQIYGYTF